This TCR beta chain derives from a study of blood T cell repertoires in COVID-19. Study-level background: COVID-19 samples, acute and convalescent, were from the United States, Italy and Spain.

Living in 20 to 30 US areas, the participants were between about 18 and 95 years of age. Germline assignment: CDR1 MNHEY and CDR2 SMNVEV (reference sequence). V dropped 8 bases and J dropped 4; count of bases not matched to a gene: 14. The CDR3 spans 16 residues. This clone occurred a few times. Only in-frame clones appear in the TCRdb table, and some are missing; sequencing was by immunoSEQ multiplex PCR. Of about 290,000 clones detected, 89% appear once; the ten largest clones hold about 1.7%. The material sequenced was PBMCs or T cells enriched from blood (not recorded which). This chain uses TRBV27 with TRBJ1-5, with TRBD1 matching over 7 bases. The clonotype comes from a woman aged 40-49 years who had recovered from COVID-19. The CDR3 here is CASREGGQFLNQPQHF. The CDR3 DNA reads TGTGCCAGCCGGGAGGGGGGACAGTTCCTAAATCAGCCCCAGCATTTT.